This TCR beta chain stems from a study of blood T cell repertoires in COVID-19. Here immunoSEQ multiplex PCR was the method, and the copy in TCRdb shows in-frame clones only, minus some. This table has 330,000 or so clones, 89% appearing once. The table lists this clone with a count of one. The CDR3 contains 15 residues. CDR1 MNHNS and CDR2 SASEGT come from the germline V gene. V was pared by 2 bases and J by 0 bases, with 8 bases between. The material sequenced was peripheral blood. The TCR sequence derives from an older woman with COVID-19, enrolled during active disease. V gene TRBV6-1 combines with J gene TRBJ1-3; D gene uncertain. The DNA of the CDR3 is TGTGCCAGCAGTGAACCAGCTAGCTCTGGAAACACCATATATTTT. Its translation: CASSEPASSGNTIYF.